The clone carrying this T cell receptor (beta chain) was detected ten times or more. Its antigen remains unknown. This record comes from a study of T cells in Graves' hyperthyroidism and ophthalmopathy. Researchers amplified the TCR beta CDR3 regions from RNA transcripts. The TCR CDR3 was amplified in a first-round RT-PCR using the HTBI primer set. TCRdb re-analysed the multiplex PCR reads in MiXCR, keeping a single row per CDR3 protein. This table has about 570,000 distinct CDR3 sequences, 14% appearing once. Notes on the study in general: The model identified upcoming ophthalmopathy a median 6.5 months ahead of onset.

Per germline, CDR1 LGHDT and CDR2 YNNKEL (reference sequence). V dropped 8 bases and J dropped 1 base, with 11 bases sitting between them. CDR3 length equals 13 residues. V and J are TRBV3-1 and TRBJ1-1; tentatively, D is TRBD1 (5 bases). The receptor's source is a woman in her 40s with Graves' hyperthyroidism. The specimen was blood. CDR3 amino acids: CASHNGGNTEAFF. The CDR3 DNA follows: TGTGCCAGCCATAACGGGGGGAACACTGAAGCTTTCTTT.